Each of the 18 T cell receptor beta chains below was sequenced from the same sample in a study of OX40 agonist ivuxolimab in advanced cancers. Sequencing used immunoSEQ multiplex PCR; TCRdb keeps in-frame clones, though not all of them. The sample includes about 62,000 clones, nearly 90% seen only once; the top ten take around 5.1%. This material consisted of CD4+ or CD8+ T cells sorted from blood, taken in a trial of the OX40 agonist ivuxolimab. The receptors come from an adult with an advanced solid tumor such as melanoma, head and neck, liver or kidney cancer.

In this sample, this clone turned up once. This chain joins TRBV5-5 and TRBJ1-5, with 7 positions matching TRBD1. The CDR3 covers 17 residues. V lost 1 base to trimming and J lost 2 bases; unmatched junction nucleotides: 9. The germline gives CDR1 SGHKS, CDR2 YYEKEE (reference sequence). The CDR3 region is CASSLSRGDFGNQPQHF. In nucleotides, the CDR3 is TGTGCCAGCAGCTTGTCCAGGGGGGATTTTGGCAATCAGCCCCAGCATTTT.

The chain links TRBV7-8 to TRBJ1-2; D is unresolved. This CDR3 spans 13 amino acids. Per the germline V gene, CDR1 is SGHVS and CDR2 is FQNEAQ. With 3 bases removed from V and 7 bases from J, the gap between germline ends came to 12 bases. The CDR3: CASSFRERSGYTF. Here the CDR3 DNA reads TGTGCCAGCAGCTTTCGGGAGAGGAGTGGCTACACCTTC.

In its sample, this clone was seen once. CDR3 region: CASSENAGDVHEQYF. CDR3 nucleotides: TGTGCCAGCAGTGAAAACGCAGGGGATGTACACGAGCAGTACTTC. The V call is TRBV6-1, the J call TRBJ2-7, with a weak D call TRBD1 (6 bases). Germline CDR1 reads MNHNS; CDR2 reads SASEGT. Trimming left V 2 bases short and J 5 bases short, with 16 bases between. This CDR3 region has 15 residues.

This chain joins TRBV27 and TRBJ1-5; 10 nucleotides agree with TRBD1. Germline assignment: CDR1 MNHEY and CDR2 SMNVEV (reference sequence). This CDR3 has 16 residues. J was trimmed by 7 bases and V by 4 bases; bases with no gene match: 10. The CDR3 DNA reads as TGTGCCAGCAGTTCCCGGGACAGGGGCAAGGACCAGCCCCAGCATTTT. As protein: CASSSRDRGKDQPQHF.

The gene calls are TRBV6-5 and TRBJ1-1; D gene unclear. In germline, CDR1 is MNHEY, CDR2 SVGAGI. CDR3 length: 16 residues. Trimming cost V 2 bases and J 1 base, with 14 bases left between them. Here the CDR3 DNA reads TGTGCCAGCAGTTACGTCGGGCGAGGTAGGAACACTGAAGCTTTCTTT. Encoded protein: CASSYVGRGRNTEAFF.

This CDR3 reads CAVQAAWTTEAFF. In DNA, the CDR3 is TGTGCCGTCCAAGCAGCTTGGACCACTGAAGCTTTCTTT. The gene calls are TRBV6-5 and TRBJ1-1; D ambiguous. From germline, CDR1 is MNHEY and CDR2 SVGAGI. This CDR3 is 13 amino acids long. V was cut by 11 bases and J by 4 bases, with 17 bases left in between.

This rearrangement joins TRBV5-1 to TRBJ1-1; maybe TRBD1 (6 bases). The CDR3 loop spans 14 amino acids. The V end lost 7 bases, the J end lost 0 bases, and 13 bases lay between the germline ends. The germline gives CDR1 SGHRS, CDR2 YFSETQ. CDR3 region: CASGTGQMNTEAFF. In DNA form, the CDR3 reads TGCGCCAGCGGGACTGGACAGATGAACACTGAAGCTTTCTTT. Full variable domain (remainder filled in from reference TRBV5-1 and TRBJ1-1): KAGVTQTPRYLIKTRGQQVTLSCSPISGHRSVSWYQQTPGQGLQFLFEYFSETQRNKGNFPGRFSGRQFSNSRSEMNVSTLELGDSALYLCASGTGQMNTEAFFGQGTRLTVV.

This chain connects TRBV11-3 to TRBJ2-3; D gene ambiguous. Trimming took 5 bases from V and 3 from J, leaving 9 bases between them. Germline V gene lookup returns CDR1 SGHNT and CDR2 YENEEA. The CDR3 extends over 13 amino acids. The CDR3 protein is CASSLRGTDTQYF. For the CDR3, the DNA is TGTGCCAGCAGCCTTAGAGGTACAGATACGCAGTATTTT.

The gene calls are TRBV5-1 and TRBJ2-3; a weak D match, TRBD2 (5 bases). V was shortened by 4 bases and J by 4 bases, with 16 bases between the two germline ends. CDR1 and CDR2 (germline): SGHRS, YFSETQ. This CDR3 has 15 residues. In DNA, the CDR3 is TGCGCCAGCAGCCTACCGGTCTCAGCGGCAGATACGCAGTATTTT. Protein: CASSLPVSAADTQYF.

The chain has TRBV6-4 and TRBJ2-2; D remains ambiguous. The length of the CDR3 is 14 residues. Germline-derived CDR1 and CDR2 are MRHNA and SNTAGT. The V and J ends lost 5 bases and 1 base respectively, with 8 bases between them. CDR3 residues: CASSLQLNTGELFF. In nucleotides, the CDR3 is TGTGCCAGCAGTCTACAGCTGAACACCGGGGAGCTGTTTTTT.

This chain joins TRBV11-2 and TRBJ2-2, with D perhaps matching TRBD1 or TRBD2 (5 bases each). V lost 5 bases, J lost 0 bases, and 13 bases lay in between. Germline assignment: CDR1 SGHAT and CDR2 FQNNGV. The CDR3 is made up of 16 amino acids. This chain's CDR3 is CASSTLGTTNTGELFF. CDR3 bases: TGTGCCAGCAGCACCCTAGGGACGACGAACACCGGGGAGCTGTTTTTT.

The CDR3 here is CASSPSGAPYEQYF. In nucleotides, the CDR3 is TGTGCCAGCAGTCCTTCCGGGGCCCCCTACGAGCAGTACTTC. The chain has TRBV27 and TRBJ2-7; the D call may be TRBD1 or TRBD2 (5 bases each). The length of the CDR3 is 14 residues. Trimming removed 5 bases from V and 2 bases from J, with 13 bases in between. Germline V gives CDR1 MNHEY, CDR2 SMNVEV (reference sequence).

The rearrangement joins TRBV19 to TRBJ1-3; maybe TRBD1 (5 bases). Between the trimmed V and J ends, which lost 5 bases and 0 bases, there was a span of 14 bases. The germline V gene has CDR1 LNHDA and CDR2 SQIVND (reference sequence). The CDR3 is 16 amino acids. CDR3 sequence: CASSSDGTYSGNTIYF. CDR3 sequence (DNA): TGTGCCAGTAGTTCGGACGGGACTTACTCTGGAAACACCATATATTTT.

DNA for the CDR3: TGTGCCAGCCTCGACCCGAACTGGGGAGATACGCAGTATTTT. As protein: CASLDPNWGDTQYF. The chain couples TRBV6-5 to TRBJ2-3; D unclear. The germline V gene has CDR1 MNHEY and CDR2 SVGAGI. The germline V and J ends were trimmed by 8 bases and 5 bases, with 17 bases remaining between them. The CDR3 is 14 amino acids.

This clone was observed once. A read error is the likely source, as a far larger clone sits one nucleotide away. The CDR3 DNA reads as TGTGCCAGCAGCCCTCTAGGCGAGTCCCTGAAGACTGAAGCTTTCTTT. It is translated as CASSPLGESLKTEAFF. The chain links TRBV4-2 to TRBJ1-1; D gene ambiguous. Germline V gene sequence: CDR1 LGHNA, CDR2 YNFKEQ. The CDR3 spans 16 residues.

The chain is built from TRBV6-5 and TRBJ2-1; tentatively, D is TRBD1 or TRBD2 (6 bases each). V shed 7 bases and J shed 9 bases, with 19 bases lying between them. From germline, CDR1 is MNHEY and CDR2 SVGAGI. This CDR3 comprises 14 residues. In DNA, the CDR3 is TGTGCCAGCAACACGGGGGCAGGGTCTAGTGAGCAGTTCTTC. It is translated as CASNTGAGSSEQFF.

The chain uses TRBV7-8 and TRBJ1-1; D remains ambiguous. Looked up from germline, CDR1 is SGHVS and CDR2 is FQNEAQ. The CDR3 consists of 14 residues. The V gene lost 2 bases and the J gene lost 11 bases, with 18 bases spanning the gap. In DNA, the CDR3 is TGTGCCAGCAGCTTAATGCCCGGAACACTGAAGGCTTTCTTT. Protein product: CASSLMPGTLKAFF. The entire variable domain, with the rest obtained from reference TRBV7-8 and TRBJ1-1, is as follows: GAGVSQSPRYKVAKRGQDVALRCDPISGHVSLFWYQQALGQGPEFLTYFQNEAQLDKSGLPSDRFFAERPEGSVSTLKIQRTQQEDSAVYLCASSLMPGTLKAFFGQGTRLTVV.

The chain joins TRBV19 to TRBJ1-2; no clear D. V shed 4 bases and J shed 3 bases, with 9 bases lying between them. Germline V gives CDR1 LNHDA, CDR2 SQIVND (reference sequence). This CDR3 spans 13 amino acids. DNA for the CDR3: TGTGCCAGTAGTAGGCAAAATCACTATGGCTACACCTTC. Its protein product is CASSRQNHYGYTF.